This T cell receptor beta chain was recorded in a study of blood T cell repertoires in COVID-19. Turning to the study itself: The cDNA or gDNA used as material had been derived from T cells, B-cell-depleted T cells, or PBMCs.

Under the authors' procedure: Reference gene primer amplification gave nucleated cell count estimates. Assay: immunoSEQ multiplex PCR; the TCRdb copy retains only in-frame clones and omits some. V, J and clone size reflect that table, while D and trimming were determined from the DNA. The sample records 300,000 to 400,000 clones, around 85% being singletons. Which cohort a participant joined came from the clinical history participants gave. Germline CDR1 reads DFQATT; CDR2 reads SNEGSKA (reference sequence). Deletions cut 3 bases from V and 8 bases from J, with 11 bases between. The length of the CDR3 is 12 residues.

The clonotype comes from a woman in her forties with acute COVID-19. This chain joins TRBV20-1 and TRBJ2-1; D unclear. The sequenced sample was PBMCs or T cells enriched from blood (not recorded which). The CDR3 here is CSASGWSDEQFF. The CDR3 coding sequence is TGCAGTGCTAGTGGGTGGTCAGATGAGCAGTTCTTC.